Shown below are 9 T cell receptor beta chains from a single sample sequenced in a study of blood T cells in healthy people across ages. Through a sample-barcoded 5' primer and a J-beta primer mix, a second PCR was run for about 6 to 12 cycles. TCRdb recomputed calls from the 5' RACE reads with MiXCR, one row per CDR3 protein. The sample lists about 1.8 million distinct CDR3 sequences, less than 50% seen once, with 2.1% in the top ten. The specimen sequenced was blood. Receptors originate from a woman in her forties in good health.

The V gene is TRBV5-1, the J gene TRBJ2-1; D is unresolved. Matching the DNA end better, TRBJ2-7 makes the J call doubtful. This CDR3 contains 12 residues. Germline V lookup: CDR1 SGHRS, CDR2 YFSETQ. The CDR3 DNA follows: TGCGCCAGCAGCTTCTTATACAATGAGCAGTACTTC. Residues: CASSFLYNEQYF.

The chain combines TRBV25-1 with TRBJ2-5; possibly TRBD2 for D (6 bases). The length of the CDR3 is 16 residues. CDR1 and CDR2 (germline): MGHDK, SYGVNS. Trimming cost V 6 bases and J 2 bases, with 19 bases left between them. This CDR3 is CASSVTLEGRQETQYF. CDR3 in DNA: TGTGCCAGCAGCGTTACTTTAGAGGGGAGGCAAGAGACCCAGTACTTC.

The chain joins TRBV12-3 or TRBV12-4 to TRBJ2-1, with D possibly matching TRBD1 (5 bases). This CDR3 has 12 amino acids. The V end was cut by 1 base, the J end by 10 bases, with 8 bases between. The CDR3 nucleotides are TGTGCCAGCAGTTTAGACGCAGGGGAGCAGTTCTTC. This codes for CASSLDAGEQFF.

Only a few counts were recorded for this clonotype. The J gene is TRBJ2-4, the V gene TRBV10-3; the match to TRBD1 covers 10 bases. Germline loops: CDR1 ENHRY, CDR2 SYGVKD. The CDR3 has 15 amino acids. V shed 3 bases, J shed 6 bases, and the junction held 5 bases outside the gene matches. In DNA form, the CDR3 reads TGTGCCATCAGTGATTCCGGGACAGGGGCAAACATTCAGTACTTC. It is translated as CAISDSGTGANIQYF.

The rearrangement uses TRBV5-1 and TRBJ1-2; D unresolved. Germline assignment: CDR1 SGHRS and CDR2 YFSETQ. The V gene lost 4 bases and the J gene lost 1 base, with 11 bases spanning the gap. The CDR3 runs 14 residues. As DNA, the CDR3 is TGCGCCAGCAGCCCGGACCCGGGTAACTATGGCTACACCTTC. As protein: CASSPDPGNYGYTF.

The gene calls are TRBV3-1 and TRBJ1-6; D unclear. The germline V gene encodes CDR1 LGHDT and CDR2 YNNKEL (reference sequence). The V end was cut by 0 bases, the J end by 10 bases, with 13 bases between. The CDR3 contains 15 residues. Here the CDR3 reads CASSQEAGRRSPLHF. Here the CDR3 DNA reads TGTGCCAGCAGCCAAGAGGCGGGCCGCCGGTCACCCCTCCACTTT.

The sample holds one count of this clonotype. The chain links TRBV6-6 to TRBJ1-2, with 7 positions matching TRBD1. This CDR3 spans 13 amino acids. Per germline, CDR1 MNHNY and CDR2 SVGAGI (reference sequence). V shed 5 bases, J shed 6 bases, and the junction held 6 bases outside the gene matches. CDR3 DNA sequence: TGTGCCAGCAGTGCCCAGGGGGTAAATGGCTACACCTTC. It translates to CASSAQGVNGYTF.

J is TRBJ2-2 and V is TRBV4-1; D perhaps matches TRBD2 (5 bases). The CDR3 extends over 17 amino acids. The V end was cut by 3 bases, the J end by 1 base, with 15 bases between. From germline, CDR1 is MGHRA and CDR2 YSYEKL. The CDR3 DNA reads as TGCGCCAGCAGCCACCTAAGGGAGCAGGAGAACACCGGGGAGCTGTTTTTT. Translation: CASSHLREQENTGELFF.

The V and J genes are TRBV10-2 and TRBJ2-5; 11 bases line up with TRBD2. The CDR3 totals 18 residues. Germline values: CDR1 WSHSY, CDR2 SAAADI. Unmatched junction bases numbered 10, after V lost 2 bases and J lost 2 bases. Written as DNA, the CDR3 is TGCGCCAGCAGTGAGATCTTACTAGCGGGGGCCGGGCAAGAGACCCAGTACTTC. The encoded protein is CASSEILLAGAGQETQYF.